Presented here are 25 T cell receptor beta chains from one specimen sequenced in a study of shared clonotypes between healthy human individuals. Data came from immunoSEQ multiplex PCR; TCRdb stores just in-frame clones and leaves some out. The sample lists about 990,000 clones; 75% to 80% were seen once. What was sequenced was memory CD4+ T cells from PBMCs. Subset noted: CD45RA-negative fraction. These receptors were collected from a man younger than 35 in good health. Some clones in this sample may be carry-over from other donors' samples.

The chain recombines TRBV4-3 with TRBJ2-2; 9 bases align to TRBD2. The germline gives CDR1 LGHNA, CDR2 YSLEER. This CDR3 comprises 16 residues. V was pared by 1 base and J by 5 bases, with 5 bases of the junction left unmatched. This chain's CDR3 is CASSQGRREGTGELFF. The CDR3 coding sequence is TGCGCCAGCAGCCAAGGAAGGCGGGAGGGAACCGGGGAGCTGTTTTTT.

The CDR3, as DNA: TGTGCCATCAGTCGGCTACCCTATGGCTACACCTTC. Residues: CAISRLPYGYTF. This chain joins TRBV10-3 and TRBJ1-2; D gene unclear. The CDR3 is 12 residues long. V gave up 5 bases and J gave up 4 bases, with 8 bases separating them. Germline values: CDR1 ENHRY, CDR2 SYGVKD.

Concerning this clone itself: This could be a read error, since a much larger clone is one nucleotide away. V gene TRBV4-3 combines with J gene TRBJ2-5; D is perhaps TRBD2 (7 bases). V lost 0 bases, J lost 5 bases, and 10 bases lay in between. Per the germline V gene, CDR1 is LGHNA and CDR2 is YSLEER. This CDR3 comprises 14 residues. The CDR3 DNA reads TGCGCCAGCAGCCAAGATGGGGGGGCGGAGACCCAGTACTTC. This sequence encodes CASSQDGGAETQYF.

CDR3 loop: CASSPTSGRADTQYF. In DNA form, the CDR3 reads TGTGCCAGCAGCCCCACTAGCGGGAGGGCAGATACGCAGTATTTT. This chain uses TRBV9 with TRBJ2-3; the match to TRBD2 covers 13 bases. The germline gives CDR1 SGDLS, CDR2 YYNGEE. This CDR3 region has 15 residues. V shed 4 bases and J 4 bases; nucleotides not matched to a gene: 3.

Turning to this clone: Additional DNA sequences in this sample encode the identical CDR3. The chain employs TRBV20-1 and TRBJ1-1; D is uncertain. In germline, CDR1 is DFQATT, CDR2 SNEGSKA (reference sequence). The CDR3 is 11 amino acids. With 5 bases removed from V and 4 bases from J, the gap between germline ends came to 8 bases. CDR3 bases: TGCAGTGCTCACGGTGGCACTGAAGCTTTCTTT. The encoded protein is CSAHGGTEAFF.

The genes are TRBV5-1 and TRBJ2-3; D is unresolved. There are 16 residues in the CDR3. CDR1 is SGHRS and CDR2 is YFSETQ in the germline V gene. V was trimmed by 0 bases and J by 2 bases, leaving 13 bases between them. CDR3 amino acids: CASSLASATTTDTQYF. CDR3 in DNA: TGCGCCAGCAGCTTGGCCTCTGCCACCACCACAGATACGCAGTATTTT.

V and J are TRBV11-2 and TRBJ2-3, with D perhaps given as TRBD1 or TRBD2 (5 bases each). In germline, CDR1 is SGHAT, CDR2 FQNNGV. V was trimmed by 3 bases and J by 7 bases, leaving 14 bases between them. The CDR3 extends over 14 amino acids. The CDR3 bases are TGTGCCAGCAGCTTCAACATTGGGGGTAATACGCAGTATTTT. This gives the protein CASSFNIGGNTQYF.

The table lists this clone with many counts. The sample carries other DNA sequences with the same CDR3. The chain combines TRBV5-1 with TRBJ1-2; the D gene is possibly TRBD1 (5 bases). The germline V and J ends were trimmed by 3 bases and 4 bases, with 13 bases remaining between them. From germline, CDR1 is SGHRS and CDR2 YFSETQ. This CDR3 spans 14 amino acids. The CDR3 DNA reads TGCGCCAGCAGCTCCGGCGGGGCGGGCTATGGCTACACCTTC. Amino acid sequence: CASSSGGAGYGYTF.

The chain combines TRBV5-1 with TRBJ1-1; D not resolved. The CDR3 length is 15 residues. The germline CDR1 and CDR2 sequences are SGHRS and YFSETQ. V was clipped by 4 bases and J by 0 bases, with 13 bases between them. The CDR3 nucleotides read TGCGCCAGCAGCCTCCTTCCTTCTTTGAACACTGAAGCTTTCTTT. Protein sequence: CASSLLPSLNTEAFF.

This chain links TRBV2 with TRBJ2-3, with 12 bases matching TRBD2. The ends lost 0 bases at V and 7 bases at J; junction bases unmatched: 5. CDR3 length: 16 amino acids. Germline-derived CDR1 and CDR2 are SNHLY and FYNNEI. This CDR3 reads CASSEALAGGLNTQYF. CDR3 in DNA: TGTGCCAGCAGTGAAGCGCTAGCGGGAGGGCTCAATACGCAGTATTTT.

J is TRBJ2-5 and V is TRBV5-1, with 9 bases matching TRBD2. Germline V lookup: CDR1 SGHRS, CDR2 YFSETQ. V shed 2 bases, J shed 5 bases, and the junction held 7 bases outside the gene matches. The CDR3 runs 15 residues. In DNA, the CDR3 is TGCGCCAGCAGCTTTACAGCGGGGGGCGCGGAGACCCAGTACTTC. Translating it yields CASSFTAGGAETQYF.

The rearrangement uses TRBV5-1 and TRBJ1-1, with unresolved D. This CDR3 is 13 amino acids long. Trimming left V 5 bases short and J 0 bases short, with 8 bases between. Germline V CDR1 and CDR2: SGHRS, YFSETQ. The CDR3 here is CASSWTVNTEAFF. DNA for the CDR3: TGCGCCAGCAGTTGGACTGTGAACACTGAAGCTTTCTTT.

This chain connects TRBV7-8 to TRBJ2-2; tentative D call: TRBD2 (5 bases). The CDR3 covers 16 residues. V lost 1 base and J lost 3, with 12 bases in between. Germline V gives CDR1 SGHVS, CDR2 FQNEAQ. This CDR3 reads CASSLDSKADTGELFF. CDR3 coding DNA: TGTGCCAGCAGCTTAGACTCCAAAGCGGACACCGGGGAGCTGTTTTTT.

The genes are TRBV15 and TRBJ2-1; D possibly uses TRBD1 or TRBD2 (5 bases each). CDR1 and CDR2 from the germline V gene are LNHNV and YYDKDF (reference sequence). Trimming removed 0 bases from V and 6 bases from J, with 18 bases in between. The CDR3 runs 17 residues. This chain's CDR3 is CATSRDRKTWGSNEQFF. The CDR3 region has the DNA TGTGCCACCAGCAGAGATCGGAAAACATGGGGGTCCAATGAGCAGTTCTTC.

The rearrangement uses TRBV25-1 and TRBJ2-1; 9 bases line up with TRBD1. V was pared by 5 bases and J by 4 bases, with 12 bases of the junction left unmatched. This CDR3 comprises 17 residues. Per the germline V gene, CDR1 is MGHDK and CDR2 is SYGVNS. CDR3 in DNA: TGTGCCAGCAGTCCCACAGGGGGCAGGGCGGGGTACAATGAGCAGTTCTTC. Its translation is CASSPTGGRAGYNEQFF.

V and J are TRBV7-3 and TRBJ2-3; tentative D call: TRBD1 (5 bases). Per the germline V gene, CDR1 is SGHTA and CDR2 is FQGTGA. CDR3 length: 14 amino acids. V was clipped by 2 bases and J by 7 bases, with 13 bases between them. CDR3 sequence reads: CASSLGARMNTQYF. For the CDR3, the DNA is TGTGCCAGCAGCTTAGGGGCTCGGATGAATACGCAGTATTTT.

The V call is TRBV15, the J call TRBJ2-2, with D perhaps matching TRBD1 or TRBD2 (5 bases each). Germline V CDR1 and CDR2: LNHNV, YYDKDF (reference sequence). This CDR3 is 14 amino acids long. V was clipped by 8 bases and J by 0 bases, with 10 bases between them. CDR3 sequence reads: CATSGPANTGELFF. The CDR3 DNA reads as TGTGCCACCTCGGGGCCGGCGAACACCGGGGAGCTGTTTTTT.

The CDR3 is CASSSSLGIDEKLFF. The CDR3 DNA sequence: TGTGCCAGCAGCTCTTCCCTTGGAATTGATGAAAAACTGTTTTTT. The chain couples TRBV6-6 to TRBJ1-4; no definite D call. Germline V gene data show CDR1 as MNHNY and CDR2 as SVGAGI (reference sequence). V gave up 6 bases and J gave up 6 bases, with 17 bases separating them. This CDR3 spans 15 amino acids.

The chain employs TRBV5-1 and TRBJ2-3; D may be TRBD2 (5 bases). The CDR3 is 15 residues long. Trimming removed 2 bases from V and 1 base from J, with 11 bases in between. In germline, CDR1 is SGHRS, CDR2 YFSETQ. The CDR3 region is CASSFVTRGTDTQYF. The CDR3, as DNA: TGCGCCAGCAGCTTCGTTACTAGGGGCACAGATACGCAGTATTTT. Supplemented by reference TRBV5-1 and TRBJ2-3, the full variable domain reads KAGVTQTPRYLIKTRGQQVTLSCSPISGHRSVSWYQQTPGQGLQFLFEYFSETQRNKGNFPGRFSGRQFSNSRSEMNVSTLELGDSALYLCASSFVTRGTDTQYFGPGTRLTVL.

This clone appeared once. The J gene is TRBJ2-5, the V gene TRBV29-1; TRBD1 matches 9 bases. There are 13 residues in the CDR3. V gave up 7 bases and J gave up 5 bases; unmatched junction bases: 8. Germline CDR1 is SQVTM and CDR2 is ANQGSEA. The CDR3 coding sequence is TGCAGCGGGCGACAAGACAGGGGGGAGACCCAGTACTTC. It encodes CSGRQDRGETQYF.

In this sample, this clone turned up a few times. The CDR3 here is CASRGTGVVGELFF. The CDR3 coding sequence is TGTGCCAGCAGGGGAACAGGGGTAGTCGGGGAGCTGTTTTTT. V and J are TRBV7-2 and TRBJ2-2, with 7 bases lining up with TRBD1. V shed 6 bases and J 7 bases; nucleotides not matched to a gene: 8. Per germline, CDR1 SGHTA and CDR2 FQGNSA. The CDR3 consists of 14 residues.

This clone was seen only once. This chain connects TRBV7-2 to TRBJ2-7, with D perhaps matching TRBD1 (5 bases). The CDR3 runs 15 residues. V lost 7 bases and J 2 bases, leaving 18 bases between the germline ends. Germline V gives CDR1 SGHTA, CDR2 FQGNSA. For the CDR3, the DNA is TGTGCCAGCACCATTTCAGGGTTGAACACCTACGAGCAGTACTTC. The encoded protein is CASTISGLNTYEQYF.

V usage is TRBV5-1 and J usage is TRBJ1-1, with D hard to call. Trimming removed 5 bases from V and 4 bases from J, with 15 bases in between. CDR3 length: 14 residues. Germline lookup yields CDR1 SGHRS and CDR2 YFSETQ. CDR3 nucleotide sequence: TGCGCCAGCAGACCCAACGTCGGGCGCACTGAAGCTTTCTTT. It specifies CASRPNVGRTEAFF.

This clone was seen a handful of times. The rearrangement links TRBV6-1 to TRBJ2-7; 11 nucleotides agree with TRBD1. Per the germline V gene, CDR1 is MNHNS and CDR2 is SASEGT. Losses at the gene ends were 5 bases for V and 7 bases for J; bases not matched to a gene: 7. There are 14 residues in the CDR3. In DNA form, the CDR3 reads TGTGCCAGCAGTCCGGGACAGGGGGTGAGGGAGCAGTACTTC. This codes for CASSPGQGVREQYF.

The chain joins TRBV21-1 to TRBJ2-2; no check of the table's D call, TRBD1, against the DNA was made. TRBV21-1 is noted as a pseudogene. The CDR3 length is 15 residues. The CDR3 region has the DNA TGTGCCAGCACCAGGGGACAGGGGTTTTGTGGGGAGCTGTTTTTT. Amino acid sequence: CASTRGQGFCGELFF.